The clone carrying this T cell receptor (beta chain) was observed a few times. The authors' processing: Reference gene primer amplification yielded estimated nucleated cell counts. Using immunoSEQ multiplex PCR, the repertoire was profiled, and TCRdb retains in-frame clones only, with some absent. The V and J calls and clone size are taken from that table; D and trimming were inferred from the DNA. This table has 170,000 or so clones, around 85% appearing once. The CDR3 has 11 amino acids. V lost 0 bases, J lost 7 bases, and 4 bases lay in between. Germline values: CDR1 DFQATT, CDR2 SNEGSKA (reference sequence). The data originate from a study of blood T cell repertoires in COVID-19. The overall study: Samples taken during acute and convalescent COVID-19 were collected in the United States, Italy and Spain.

This sequence was found in a man in his fifties or sixties with active or convalescent COVID-19. The V call is TRBV20-1, the J call TRBJ1-3; D ambiguous. Material: peripheral blood. Written as DNA, the CDR3 is TGCAGTGCTAGAGATCTTAACACCATATATTTT. Protein: CSARDLNTIYF.